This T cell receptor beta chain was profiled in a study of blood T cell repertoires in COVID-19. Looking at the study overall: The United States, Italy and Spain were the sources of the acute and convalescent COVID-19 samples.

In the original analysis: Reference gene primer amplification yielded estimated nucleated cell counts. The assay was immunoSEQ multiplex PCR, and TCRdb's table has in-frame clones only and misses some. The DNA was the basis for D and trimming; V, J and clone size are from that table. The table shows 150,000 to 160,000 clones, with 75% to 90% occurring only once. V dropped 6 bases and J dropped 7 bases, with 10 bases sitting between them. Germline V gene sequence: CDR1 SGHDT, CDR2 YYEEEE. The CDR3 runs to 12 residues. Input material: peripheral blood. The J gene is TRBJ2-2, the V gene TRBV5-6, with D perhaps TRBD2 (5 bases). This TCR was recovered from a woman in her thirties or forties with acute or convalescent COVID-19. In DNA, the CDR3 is TGTGCCAGCACCGTAGGAGGCGGGGAGCTGTTTTTT. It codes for CASTVGGGELFF. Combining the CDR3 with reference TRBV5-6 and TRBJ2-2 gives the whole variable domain DAGVTQSPTHLIKTRGQQVTLRCSPKSGHDTVSWYQQALGQGPQFIFQYYEEEERQRGNFPDRFSGHQFPNYSSELNVNALLLGDSALYLCASTVGGGELFFGEGSRLTVL.